Below, 32 T cell receptor beta chains from the same sample are listed, as sequenced in a study of T-cell memory formation after mild COVID-19. TCRdb called the 5' RACE reads again in MiXCR, with one record for every CDR3 protein. The sample consists of roughly 250,000 distinct CDR3 sequences, roughly 17% of them appearing once. Sequencing was performed on PBMCs or a T cell subset sorted from them (not recorded which). Source of these receptors: a man aged 18-30 years who had mild COVID-19 (a few samples of this study predate the infection). Cell type and time point are not known.

V and J are TRBV6-2 or TRBV6-3 and TRBJ1-1; D gene uncertain. Per the germline V gene, CDR1 is MNHEY and CDR2 is SVGEGT. CDR3 size: 15 residues. V lost 0 bases, J lost 4 bases, and 12 bases lay in between. CDR3 in DNA: TGTGCCAGCAGTTACTCGATAGGCCGGGGCACTGAAGCTTTCTTT. Encoded protein: CASSYSIGRGTEAFF.

This chain uses TRBV9 with TRBJ2-3; the D gene could be TRBD1 or TRBD2 (5 bases each). The CDR3 loop spans 15 amino acids. Trimming removed 2 bases from V and 0 bases from J, with 10 bases in between. Germline CDR1 is SGDLS and CDR2 is YYNGEE. The CDR3 nucleotides are TGTGCCAGCAGCGTGAGGGGAAGGAGCACAGATACGCAGTATTTT. Amino acid sequence: CASSVRGRSTDTQYF. The complete variable domain, with remaining parts taken from reference TRBV9 and TRBJ2-3, reads DSGVTQTPKHLITATGQRVTLRCSPRSGDLSVYWYQQSLDQGLQFLIQYYNGEERAKGNILERFSAQQFPDLHSELNLSSLELGDSALYFCASSVRGRSTDTQYFGPGTRLTVL.

This clonotype was seen many times. The chain carries TRBV6-5 and TRBJ2-7; no reliable D call. The ends were cut back, 1 base at V and 3 bases at J, with 10 bases in the middle. CDR3 length: 14 amino acids. Germline V gene sequence: CDR1 MNHEY, CDR2 SVGAGI. The CDR3: CASSYYPRFYEQYF. CDR3 in DNA: TGTGCCAGCAGTTACTACCCACGCTTCTACGAGCAGTACTTC.

The chain recombines TRBV18 with TRBJ2-4, with D perhaps being TRBD1 or TRBD2 (5 bases each). CDR1 and CDR2 (germline): KGHSH, LQKENI. Trimming removed 0 bases at V and 5 bases at J, with 5 bases between. The CDR3 runs 13 residues. This chain's CDR3 is CASSPPGENIQYF. The CDR3 nucleotides read TGTGCCAGCTCACCACCGGGGGAAAACATTCAGTACTTC.

This clonotype has only a few counts. This chain's CDR3 is CASSHDPRRFSPYEQYF. CDR3 bases: TGCGCCAGCAGCCATGACCCCCGTCGCTTCTCCCCCTACGAGCAGTACTTC. The chain links TRBV4-1 to TRBJ2-7; unclear D gene. The CDR3 consists of 17 residues. Trimming took 3 bases from V and 2 from J, leaving 20 bases between them. Germline V lookup: CDR1 MGHRA, CDR2 YSYEKL.

This clonotype was picked up a small number of times. This sequence joins TRBV6-2 or TRBV6-3 and TRBJ2-2, with D possibly matching TRBD1 (6 bases). V lost 0 bases and J lost 6, with 14 bases in between. This CDR3 region has 16 residues. Germline values: CDR1 MNHEY, CDR2 SVGEGT. CDR3 sequence reads: CASSYSVQGPPGELFF. DNA for the CDR3: TGTGCCAGCAGTTACTCGGTCCAGGGGCCGCCCGGGGAGCTGTTTTTT.

J is TRBJ1-5 and V is TRBV21-1; the table's D call of TRBD1 was not tested on the DNA. TRBV21-1 is an annotated pseudogene. The CDR3 runs to 16 residues. The CDR3 coding sequence is TGTGCCAGCAGTCGGGACGGATGGTATAGCAATCAGCCCCAGCATTTT. Protein: CASSRDGWYSNQPQHF.

This clonotype occurred many times. This chain joins TRBV7-2 and TRBJ2-3; TRBD2 is a possible D gene (5 bases). The germline CDR1 and CDR2 sequences are SGHTA and FQGNSA. V was clipped by 7 bases and J by 2 bases, with 16 bases between them. CDR3 length equals 15 residues. The CDR3 sequence: CASIKMAGFTDTQYF. DNA for the CDR3: TGTGCCAGCATCAAAATGGCGGGTTTCACAGATACGCAGTATTTT.

This clonotype was seen a handful of times. The chain links TRBV28 to TRBJ2-7; the D gene is possibly TRBD2 (6 bases). V was trimmed by 6 bases and J by 3 bases, leaving 9 bases between them. The germline gives CDR1 MDHEN, CDR2 SYDVKM. The CDR3 consists of 12 residues. CDR3 coding DNA: TGTGCCAGCAGAGTCGGGGGCTACGAGCAGTACTTC. Encoded protein: CASRVGGYEQYF.

This chain links TRBV29-1 with TRBJ1-2; TRBD1 matches 7 bases. The CDR3 has 16 amino acids. Germline V lookup: CDR1 SQVTM, CDR2 ANQGSEA. V lost 6 bases and J lost 8; bases outside the gene matches: 21. CDR3 sequence: CSVAPGTASLGRGYTF. CDR3 coding DNA: TGCAGCGTCGCGCCCGGGACAGCAAGCCTGGGACGCGGCTACACCTTC.

This clonotype has a handful of counts. V usage is TRBV4-1 and J usage is TRBJ1-5; D call uncertain. Germline V gene lookup returns CDR1 MGHRA and CDR2 YSYEKL. V lost 0 bases and J 8 bases, leaving 11 bases between the germline ends. The CDR3 loop spans 14 amino acids. CDR3 coding DNA: TGCGCCAGCAGCCAAGAACCTCAGGTCAAGCCCCAGCATTTT. It specifies CASSQEPQVKPQHF.

The chain joins TRBV3-1 to TRBJ2-1, with 11 positions matching TRBD1. The CDR3 contains 16 residues. CDR1 is LGHDT and CDR2 is YNNKEL in the germline V gene (reference sequence). V was pared by 1 base and J by 7 bases, with 6 bases of the junction left unmatched. The CDR3 bases are TGTGCCAGCAGCCAAGTGGGACAGGGGGTTTGGAATGAGCAGTTCTTC. As protein: CASSQVGQGVWNEQFF.

CDR3 bases: TGCGCCAGCAGCTTGGGACAGGGGATCACTGAAGCTTTCTTT. Protein: CASSLGQGITEAFF. The gene calls are TRBV5-1 and TRBJ1-1, with 8 bases lining up with TRBD1. V gave up 0 bases and J gave up 4 bases; unmatched junction bases: 2. The CDR3 is 14 residues long. CDR1 SGHRS and CDR2 YFSETQ come from the germline V gene.

The V and J genes are TRBV7-9 and TRBJ2-7, with a tentative D call TRBD2 (6 bases). Germline V gives CDR1 SEHNR, CDR2 FQNEAQ (reference sequence). This CDR3 has 15 amino acids. Trimming stripped 1 base from V and 5 bases from J, with 15 bases between. In nucleotides, the CDR3 is TGTGCCAGCAGCTTAGAGGCGGGGAAAAGTCACGAGCAGTACGTC. This gives the protein CASSLEAGKSHEQYV.

The CDR3 DNA is TGTGCCAGCGAGGACCCTACCTACGAGCAGTACTTC. This gives the protein CASEDPTYEQYF. The V call is TRBV2, the J call TRBJ2-7, with D uncertain. The CDR3 sequence is 12 residues long. CDR1 and CDR2 from the germline V gene are SNHLY and FYNNEI. Trimming pared 8 bases from V and 2 bases from J, leaving 10 bases between.

V gene TRBV5-1 combines with J gene TRBJ2-7, with D possibly being TRBD2 (6 bases). The germline gives CDR1 SGHRS, CDR2 YFSETQ. The CDR3 totals 15 residues. V lost 0 bases to trimming and J lost 4 bases, with 14 bases between them. CDR3 region: CASSLAVDGTYEQYF. The CDR3 region has the DNA TGCGCCAGCAGCTTGGCAGTGGACGGGACTTACGAGCAGTACTTC.

This clonotype was recorded many times. The chain has TRBV12-3 or TRBV12-4 and TRBJ2-1; 9 bases match TRBD2. Trimming cost V 3 bases and J 9 bases; bases outside gene matches: 9. The length of the CDR3 is 15 residues. CDR3 DNA sequence: TGTGCCAGCAGTTTGCGGCGGGGGGGCCTAGGTGAGCAGTTCTTC. Its protein is CASSLRRGGLGEQFF.

The chain links TRBV5-1 to TRBJ2-3; the D gene is possibly TRBD2 (6 bases). CDR3 length equals 17 residues. V was clipped by 0 bases and J by 2 bases, with 16 bases between them. Germline-derived CDR1 and CDR2 are SGHRS and YFSETQ. Written as DNA, the CDR3 is TGCGCCAGCAGCTTGGCCCGGGACTCGAGGGCCACAGATACGCAGTATTTT. Translation: CASSLARDSRATDTQYF.

This clonotype was seen only a few times. The rearrangement joins TRBV7-9 to TRBJ2-6, with 7 bases identical to TRBD1. CDR1 is SEHNR, CDR2 FQNEAQ, per germline (reference sequence). The CDR3 length is 16 residues. With 4 bases clipped from V and 2 bases from J, the junction kept 5 bases outside the gene matches. The CDR3 nucleotides are TGTGCCAGCAGCTCGACAGGGTCACCTGGGGCCAACGTCCTGACTTTC. Its protein is CASSSTGSPGANVLTF.

The chain recombines TRBV4-1 with TRBJ1-5; D not certain. Trimming cost V 0 bases and J 2 bases, with 11 bases left between them. Germline-derived CDR1 and CDR2 are MGHRA and YSYEKL. The CDR3 has 16 residues. The CDR3 DNA reads as TGCGCCAGCAGCCAAGAAACACCGGGAGGCAATCAGCCCCAGCATTTT. It codes for CASSQETPGGNQPQHF.

This clonotype has just a few counts. The chain has TRBV9 and TRBJ2-3, with D unclear. V dropped 3 bases and J dropped 7 bases, with 15 bases sitting between them. This CDR3 spans 14 amino acids. Germline CDR1 is SGDLS and CDR2 is YYNGEE. The CDR3 DNA sequence: TGTGCCAGCAGCGGCCCATCGGTCCGAAATACGCAGTATTTT. It encodes CASSGPSVRNTQYF. Complete variable domain (other parts from reference TRBV9 and TRBJ2-3): DSGVTQTPKHLITATGQRVTLRCSPRSGDLSVYWYQQSLDQGLQFLIQYYNGEERAKGNILERFSAQQFPDLHSELNLSSLELGDSALYFCASSGPSVRNTQYFGPGTRLTVL.

The chain employs TRBV6-6 and TRBJ2-3, with 10 positions matching TRBD2. CDR1 MNHNY and CDR2 SVGAGI come from the germline V gene (reference sequence). This CDR3 is 17 amino acids long. The ends lost 6 bases at V and 4 bases at J; junction bases unmatched: 13. In DNA, the CDR3 is TGTGCCAGCAGGCGGCCTGGGGCTAGCGGGGGATCAGATACGCAGTATTTT. Translated, it gives CASRRPGASGGSDTQYF.

This clonotype was counted a few times. The chain recombines TRBV18 with TRBJ2-3; a possible D gene is TRBD2 (5 bases). The germline V gene encodes CDR1 KGHSH and CDR2 LQKENI. The CDR3 totals 13 residues. V shed 5 bases and J shed 11 bases, with 17 bases lying between them. This CDR3 is CASSTDVAFGQYF. Here the CDR3 DNA reads TGTGCCAGCTCAACCGATGTAGCGTTCGGGCAGTATTTT.

Many counts were recorded for this clonotype. The chain uses TRBV7-9 and TRBJ2-3; TRBD2 agrees at 10 bases. This CDR3 comprises 15 residues. The germline V gene encodes CDR1 SEHNR and CDR2 FQNEAQ (reference sequence). Trimming removed 7 bases from V and 2 bases from J; junction bases left unmatched: 6. The CDR3 coding sequence is TGTGCCAGCACCGGAGCGGGGGGGAACACAGATACGCAGTATTTT. Translation: CASTGAGGNTDTQYF.

This sequence joins TRBV7-2 and TRBJ2-7; 10 nucleotides match TRBD1. V lost 1 base to trimming and J lost 3 bases; unmatched junction nucleotides: 6. Germline V lookup: CDR1 SGHTA, CDR2 FQGNSA. The CDR3 totals 16 residues. The CDR3 nucleotides read TGTGCCAGCAGCTTAGTGGCCGGACAGGGGGGCTACGAGCAGTACTTC. Translating gives CASSLVAGQGGYEQYF.

The rearrangement uses TRBV4-1 and TRBJ2-3, with D possibly TRBD2 on 6 matching bases. The CDR3 sequence is 16 residues long. Germline V CDR1 and CDR2: MGHRA, YSYEKL. The V end lost 5 bases, the J end lost 2 bases, and 17 bases lay between the germline ends. CDR3 nucleotides: TGCGCCAGCAGCGCTCGTGTCGGGGGTAACACAGATACGCAGTATTTT. This sequence encodes CASSARVGGNTDTQYF.

This clonotype showed up just a few times. The DNA for the CDR3 is TGTGCCAGCAGCTTAACAGGTTTGGGGTCTGCCAAAAACATTCAGTACTTC. This encodes CASSLTGLGSAKNIQYF. This chain connects TRBV7-3 to TRBJ2-4; D is unclear. Germline V CDR1 and CDR2: SGHTA, FQGTGA. The CDR3 is 17 amino acids. V dropped 0 bases and J dropped 1 base, with 13 bases sitting between them.

This clonotype was observed a few times. This chain connects TRBV7-2 to TRBJ1-3; 7 positions agree with TRBD1. Per the germline V gene, CDR1 is SGHTA and CDR2 is FQGNSA. This CDR3 is built from 15 residues. J lost 2 bases, V lost 5 bases, and 6 bases had no gene match. The CDR3 reads CASSPQGIPGNTIYF. For the CDR3, the DNA is TGTGCCAGCAGCCCACAGGGGATCCCTGGAAACACCATATATTTT.

V is TRBV7-9 and J is TRBJ1-2; D not certain. There are 13 residues in the CDR3. The V end was cut by 5 bases, the J end by 8 bases, with 15 bases between. Germline V gene sequence: CDR1 SEHNR, CDR2 FQNEAQ (reference sequence). The CDR3 bases are TGTGCCAGCAGCCAGTGGGCAGTCCAGGGCTACACCTTC. Translation: CASSQWAVQGYTF.

The CDR3 is CASSAGTGNDEQYF. CDR3 in DNA: TGTGCCAGCAGCGCCGGGACAGGGAACGACGAGCAGTACTTC. The chain carries TRBV6-2 or TRBV6-3 and TRBJ2-7; 9 bases are a match to TRBD1. J lost 5 bases, V lost 6 bases, and 8 bases had no gene match. Germline V gives CDR1 MNHEY, CDR2 SVGEGT. The CDR3 totals 14 residues.

V is TRBV28 and J is TRBJ1-2; perhaps TRBD1 as D (6 bases). Germline CDR1 is MDHEN and CDR2 is SYDVKM. V lost 5 bases and J 8 bases, leaving 15 bases between the germline ends. The CDR3 contains 13 residues. The chain's CDR3 is CASSPNRVRGYTF. The DNA for the CDR3 is TGTGCCAGCAGTCCTAACAGGGTTCGAGGCTACACCTTC.

V usage is TRBV20-1 and J usage is TRBJ2-1, with a weak D call TRBD2 (6 bases). The CDR3 has 12 residues. Germline CDR1 and CDR2: DFQATT and SNEGSKA (reference sequence). CDR3 residues: CTGREPSNEQFF. The DNA of the CDR3 is TGCACCGGCCGGGAGCCCAGCAATGAGCAGTTCTTC.